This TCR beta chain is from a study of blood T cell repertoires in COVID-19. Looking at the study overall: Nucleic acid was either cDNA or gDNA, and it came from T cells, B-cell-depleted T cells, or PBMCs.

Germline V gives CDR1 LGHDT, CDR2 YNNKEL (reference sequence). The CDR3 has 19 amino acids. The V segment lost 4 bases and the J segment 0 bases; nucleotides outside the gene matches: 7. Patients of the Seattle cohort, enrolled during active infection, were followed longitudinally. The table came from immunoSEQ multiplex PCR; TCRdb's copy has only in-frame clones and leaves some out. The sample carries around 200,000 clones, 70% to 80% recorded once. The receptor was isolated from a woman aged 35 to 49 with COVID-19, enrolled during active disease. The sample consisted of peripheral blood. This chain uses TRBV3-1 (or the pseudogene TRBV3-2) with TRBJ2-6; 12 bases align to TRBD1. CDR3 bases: TGTGCCAGCAGCCGATCACCGGGACAGGGGGCCTCTGGGGCCAACGTCCTGACTTTC. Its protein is CASSRSPGQGASGANVLTF.